What follows are 9 T cell receptor beta chains derived from one specimen sequenced in a study of T cell repertoires in cytomegalovirus infection. TCRdb reprocessed the reads with MiXCR, giving one entry per CDR3 protein. The data show 570,000 or so distinct CDR3 sequences, with almost 40% seen just once and 48% held by the top ten. Their target antigens are unknown. The sequencing used cultured PBMCs, collected from culture after CMV antigen stimulation. The receptors derive from a human donor in good health (CMV status not recorded). Some clones in this sample may be carry-over from other donors' samples.

This rearrangement joins TRBV11-3 to TRBJ2-1; 7 bases line up with TRBD2. CDR1 and CDR2 from the germline V gene are SGHNT and YENEEA. The junction had 2 bases not matched to a gene; V was cut back by 3 bases and J by 6 bases. The CDR3 is 13 amino acids. This CDR3 reads CASSLTSSNEQFF. For the CDR3, the DNA is TGTGCCAGCAGCTTGACTAGCAGCAATGAGCAGTTCTTC.

The chain employs TRBV10-2 and TRBJ2-3, with TRBD1 matching 7 bases. CDR1 WSHSY and CDR2 SAAADI come from the germline V gene. The CDR3 length is 19 residues. The J segment lost 3 bases and the V segment lost 4 bases, leaving 19 bases of the junction unmatched. CDR3 DNA sequence: TGCGCCAGCAGTGGGGGATTAGGGGGCGAAACCTACAGGACAGATACGCAGTATTTT. Protein product: CASSGGLGGETYRTDTQYF.

A note on this clonotype: Relative to the germline gene, one junction end is altered; a read error may explain this. J is TRBJ1-3 and V is TRBV7-3, with a weak D call TRBD1 (6 bases). Germline V gene sequence: CDR1 SGHTA, CDR2 FQGTGA. The CDR3 has 15 residues. The CDR3 DNA sequence: TGTGCCAGCAGCCAGGGGACGAGCTCTGGAAACACCATGTATTTT. It codes for CASSQGTSSGNTMYF. Combining the CDR3 with reference TRBV7-3 and TRBJ1-3 gives the whole variable domain GAGVSQTPSNKVTEKGKYVELRCDPISGHTALYWYRQSLGQGPEFLIYFQGTGAADDSGLPNDRFFAVRPEGSVSTLKIQRTERGDSAVYLCASSQGTSSGNTMYFGEGSWLTVV.

This chain joins TRBV27 and TRBJ2-1; D is perhaps TRBD2 (7 bases). Per the germline V gene, CDR1 is MNHEY and CDR2 is SMNVEV (reference sequence). The germline V and J ends were trimmed by 8 bases and 12 bases, with 20 bases remaining between them. The CDR3 length is 13 residues. The CDR3, as DNA: TGTGCCAGCCGGGGGGCCAGCCAGGGCCGGCAGTTCTTC. Its translation is CASRGASQGRQFF.

The chain has TRBV24-1 and TRBJ2-3; D gene uncertain. The V end was cut by 0 bases, the J end by 9 bases, with 12 bases between. The CDR3 has 14 residues. Germline V gene lookup returns CDR1 KGHDR and CDR2 SFDVKD. The CDR3 coding sequence is TGTGCCACCAGTGATTTGGGACCGACCGGGACGCAGTATTTT. Translation: CATSDLGPTGTQYF.

This clonotype has just a few counts. The CDR3 DNA is TGTGCCAGCAGCAAAGAGGTCGGGACAGGAATTTTAAATGGCTACACCTTC. Translation gives CASSKEVGTGILNGYTF. V usage is TRBV7-2 and J usage is TRBJ1-2, with 8 bases identical to TRBD1. Per germline, CDR1 SGHTA and CDR2 FQGNSA. V shed 5 bases and J 6 bases; nucleotides not matched to a gene: 17. The CDR3 sequence is 17 residues long.

In this sample, this clonotype turned up many times. The chain carries TRBV11-2 and TRBJ2-7, with a tentative D call TRBD2 (5 bases). The CDR3 spans 12 residues. CDR1 SGHAT and CDR2 FQNNGV come from the germline V gene. V was clipped by 5 bases and J by 3 bases, with 8 bases between them. CDR3 in amino acids: CASSLRDYEQYF. CDR3 nucleotides: TGTGCCAGCAGCCTACGGGACTACGAGCAGTACTTC. Based on the CDR3 plus reference TRBV11-2 and TRBJ2-7, the full variable domain is EAGVAQSPRYKIIEKRQSVAFWCNPISGHATLYWYQQILGQGPKLLIQFQNNGVVDDSQLPKDRFSAERLKGVDSTLKIQPAKLEDSAVYLCASSLRDYEQYFGPGTRLTVT.

The chain combines TRBV7-4 with TRBJ2-1, with TRBD2 matching over 9 bases. Trimming cost V 3 bases and J 0 bases; bases outside gene matches: 9. This CDR3 is built from 18 residues. CDR1 is SGHVT, CDR2 SQSDAQ, per germline. For the CDR3, the DNA is TGTGCCAGCAGCTTCGGCAGCGGGGGGCCTAGCTCCTACAATGAGCAGTTCTTC. Residues: CASSFGSGGPSSYNEQFF.

The V and J genes are TRBV2 and TRBJ2-2; the D is unclear. This CDR3 has 13 residues. The germline V and J ends were trimmed by 3 bases and 1 base, with 3 bases remaining between them. The V gene's germline CDR1 is SNHLY and CDR2 FYNNEI. The CDR3 sequence: CASSERNTGELFF. DNA of the CDR3: TGTGCCAGCAGTGAGAGGAACACCGGGGAGCTGTTTTTT.